This T cell receptor (beta chain) was identified during a study of CD8 T cells in cerebrospinal fluid in Alzheimer's disease. The wider study: CSF T cell clonal expansion was assessed by plate-based nested PCR and droplet-based sequencing.

TCRdb reanalyzed the 10x single-cell sequencing reads and collapses them to one entry per CDR3 protein, without DNA. The sample table includes about 1,400 distinct CDR3 sequences. This CDR3 has 14 residues. Germline assignment: CDR1 SGHTA and CDR2 FQGNSA. Sequencing used cerebrospinal fluid. V usage is TRBV7-2 and J usage is TRBJ1-1; TCRdb's assignment of TRBD1 cannot be checked, as there is no DNA. The sequence derives from a human donor with mild cognitive impairment. The CDR3 sequence: CASSLALQGTEAFF.